The 14 T cell receptor beta chains below were found in one sample sequenced in a study of blood T cell repertoires in COVID-19. The protocol was immunoSEQ multiplex PCR, while the TCRdb copy is restricted to in-frame clones and leaves out a portion. The sample has 250,000 to 300,000 clones, roughly 90% seen once. Sequenced: peripheral blood. These receptors were collected from a woman between 50 and 59 years old who had recovered from COVID-19.

This rearrangement joins TRBV5-1 to TRBJ2-1, with D maybe TRBD2 (5 bases). The V end was cut by 5 bases, the J end by 1 base, with 13 bases between. Germline V gene lookup returns CDR1 SGHRS and CDR2 YFSETQ. The CDR3 totals 15 residues. For the CDR3, the DNA is TGCGCCAGCAGTAGAGGCGGGCTATCCTACAATGAGCAGTTCTTC. It codes for CASSRGGLSYNEQFF.

This clone was observed a single time. This chain uses TRBV7-3 with TRBJ2-3; D might be TRBD2 (6 bases). V was trimmed by 1 base and J by 8 bases, leaving 16 bases between them. CDR3 length: 15 residues. CDR1 SGHTA and CDR2 FQGTGA come from the germline V gene. CDR3 coding DNA: TGTGCCAGCAGCTTAAGGGGGGAGTCGATCGCTACGCAGTATTTT. Protein sequence: CASSLRGESIATQYF. Full variable domain (remainder filled in from reference TRBV7-3 and TRBJ2-3): GAGVSQTPSNKVTEKGKYVELRCDPISGHTALYWYRQSLGQGPEFLIYFQGTGAADDSGLPNDRFFAVRPEGSVSTLKIQRTERGDSAVYLCASSLRGESIATQYFGPGTRLTVL.

This clone appeared a few times. The rearrangement uses TRBV5-6 and TRBJ1-2, with a possible D match to TRBD1 (5 bases). The CDR3 contains 13 residues. V lost 4 bases, J lost 4 bases, and 11 bases lay in between. Germline CDR1 is SGHDT and CDR2 is YYEEEE. The CDR3 loop is CASSPDRSYGYTF. CDR3 in DNA: TGTGCCAGCAGCCCTGACAGATCCTATGGCTACACCTTC.

The genes are TRBV14 and TRBJ1-2, with a weak D call TRBD1 (5 bases). CDR1 and CDR2 from the germline V gene are SGHDN and FVKESK. This CDR3 contains 17 residues. V lost 1 base to trimming and J lost 5 bases, with 20 bases between them. The CDR3 protein is CASSQVGGDPALYGYTF. The CDR3 nucleotides are TGTGCCAGCAGCCAAGTTGGAGGGGACCCGGCCCTATATGGCTACACCTTC.

This chain joins TRBV5-1 and TRBJ1-1; no reliable D call. Germline CDR1 SGHRS, CDR2 YFSETQ. The CDR3 covers 13 residues. Trimming cost V 6 bases and J 8 bases, with 17 bases left between them. In DNA, the CDR3 is TGCGCCAGCACCTCTGGGTGGCAGACAGAAGCTTTCTTT. This encodes CASTSGWQTEAFF.

This chain connects TRBV24-1 to TRBJ1-2; D might be TRBD1 (6 bases). Germline V gene lookup returns CDR1 KGHDR and CDR2 SFDVKD. Trimming cost V 5 bases and J 0 bases, with 15 bases left between them. The CDR3 has 16 residues. The CDR3 DNA is TGTGCCACCAGTGGTCCAGGGGCCGCTTCTAACTATGGCTACACCTTC. Residues: CATSGPGAASNYGYTF.

This clone was picked up a small number of times. The rearrangement links TRBV6-2 or TRBV6-3 to TRBJ2-7; TRBD2 matches 10 bases. This CDR3 has 20 residues. Trimming at V came to 0 bases and at J to 5 bases, leaving 19 bases not matched to a gene. Germline CDR1 MNHEY, CDR2 SVGEGT. CDR3: CASSYSRSSGRFIESHEQYF. CDR3 nucleotides: TGTGCCAGCAGTTACTCGAGGAGTAGCGGGAGGTTCATAGAGTCTCACGAGCAGTACTTC.

The V gene is TRBV6-1, the J gene TRBJ1-1; TRBD1 agrees at 7 bases. The V and J ends lost 1 base and 0 bases, in that order; junction bases with no gene match: 5. The germline V gene has CDR1 MNHNS and CDR2 SASEGT. The CDR3 loop spans 16 amino acids. CDR3 loop: CASSEEGQLMNTEAFF. The CDR3, as DNA: TGTGCCAGCAGTGAAGAGGGACAGCTTATGAACACTGAAGCTTTCTTT.

The rearrangement joins TRBV21-1 to TRBJ2-1; TRBD2 reflects the table's D call only, with no check against the DNA. TRBV21-1 is a known pseudogene. The CDR3 sequence is 15 residues long. The CDR3 DNA is TGTGCCAGCAGCGAAGGTCGGGGTGTGCACAATGAGCAGTTCTTC. Translation: CASSEGRGVHNEQFF.

This clone was found a few times. The chain joins TRBV5-1 to TRBJ1-1; D unresolved. The V end was cut by 1 base, the J end by 5 bases, with 12 bases between. Germline CDR1 is SGHRS and CDR2 is YFSETQ. The CDR3 totals 14 residues. Written as DNA, the CDR3 is TGCGCCAGCAGCTTGCCAAGTTCGGGTACTGAAGCTTTCTTT. The encoded protein is CASSLPSSGTEAFF.

V and J are TRBV7-2 and TRBJ1-1; TRBD1 matches at 7 bases. The V gene's germline CDR1 is SGHTA and CDR2 FQGNSA. V gave up 1 base and J gave up 7 bases; unmatched junction bases: 18. The CDR3 is 18 amino acids. In nucleotides, the CDR3 is TGTGCCAGCAGCTTAGTATCCTTGAGGGGGCGCGTAAGGGATGAAGCTTTCTTT. It codes for CASSLVSLRGRVRDEAFF.

This sequence joins TRBV7-9 and TRBJ2-2, with TRBD1 as a possible D gene (6 bases). V was trimmed by 5 bases and J by 6 bases, leaving 13 bases between them. From germline, CDR1 is SEHNR and CDR2 FQNEAQ (reference sequence). This CDR3 contains 14 residues. CDR3 in DNA: TGTGCCAGCAGCCATCGGACAGTAGCCGGGGAGCTGTTTTTT. Translating gives CASSHRTVAGELFF.

This chain joins TRBV7-6 and TRBJ1-3; D may be TRBD1 (5 bases). The CDR3 sequence is 15 residues long. In germline, CDR1 is SGHVS, CDR2 FNYEAQ. The V end lost 0 bases, the J end lost 3 bases, and 9 bases lay between the germline ends. The CDR3 coding sequence is TGTGCCAGCAGCTTAGCAGGGGATCGTGGAAACACCATATATTTT. Amino acids: CASSLAGDRGNTIYF.

The chain has TRBV3-1 (or the pseudogene TRBV3-2) and TRBJ2-7; no clear D gene. The CDR3 has 13 amino acids. Germline lookup yields CDR1 LGHDT and CDR2 YNNKEL (reference sequence). Trimming took off 8 bases at V and 0 bases at J, with 11 bases between the two ends. CDR3 sequence: CASGDLVSYEQYF. DNA of the CDR3: TGTGCCAGCGGCGACCTAGTCTCCTACGAGCAGTACTTC.